This T cell receptor beta chain emerged from a study of CD8 T cells in ankylosing spondylitis. Study conclusions and caveats: Ankylosing spondylitis blood appeared to carry a characteristic TCR beta motif of under ten highly homologous variants. Peripheral blood held disease-linked clones only at relatively low frequency, and these were CD8+. Matched synovial fluid from ankylosing spondylitis patients was reported to be enriched for disease-linked clones.

This CDR3 contains 15 residues. Germline CDR1 reads DFQATT; CDR2 reads SNEGSKA (reference sequence). With 5 bases removed from V and 5 bases from J, the gap between germline ends came to 18 bases. MiXCR, run by TCRdb on the 5' RACE reads, gives a single entry per CDR3 protein. The data show 200,000 to 250,000 distinct CDR3 sequences, with roughly a tenth seen just once and roughly a fifth held by the top ten. Turning to this clonotype: Its antigen remains unidentified.

The chain employs TRBV20-1 and TRBJ1-4; the D is unclear. The sequence came from a male donor with ankylosing spondylitis or in good health (not recorded which). Sequencing was done on a sample of blood, either unsorted or a sorted T cell fraction (not recorded which). The CDR3 loop reads CSASHTVENNEKLFF. The CDR3 bases are TGCAGTGCTTCTCACACCGTTGAAAACAATGAAAAACTGTTTTTT.